This TCR beta chain appears in the sequencing data of a study of shared clonotypes between healthy human individuals. Overall study results and limits: Sampling involved blood alone; tissue repertoires likely differ. About 5% of naive CD4 clonotypes were common to a few donors.

The table lists this clone with a few counts. Antigen specificity is unknown. CDR3 length equals 14 residues. The germline V gene has CDR1 SNHLY and CDR2 FYNNEI. V gave up 6 bases and J gave up 0 bases, with 12 bases separating them. Repertoires were generated with immunoSEQ multiplex PCR, while TCRdb's copy carries only in-frame clones and drops some. The table has 2.3 million or so clones, approximately 93% seen once. The sequenced sample consisted of naive CD4+ T cells from PBMCs. This sample's subset: CD45RA+ positively selected. The source is a man between 18 and 35 years old in good health. Some clones in this sample may be carry-over from other donors' samples. V usage is TRBV2 and J usage is TRBJ2-7; D remains unclear. The CDR3 coding sequence is TGTGCCAGCAGGGTGACGTTCCTCTCCTACGAGCAGTACTTC. As protein: CASRVTFLSYEQYF.